This is a list of T cell receptor beta chains from one sample in a study of cytomegalovirus exposure and HLA in healthy donors. This table comes from immunoSEQ multiplex PCR, and its TCRdb copy is limited to in-frame clones, with some not included. Among 200,000 to 250,000 clones listed, around four fifths were seen once. Material: PBMCs. The receptors originated from a male donor in good health and CMV-seronegative. CDR3s include the opening cysteine and the closing phenylalanine or tryptophan. A D gene is named only where the DNA matches it firmly. Clone size appears in some rows only: once, few, many, or a class for an expanded clone.

TGTGCCAGCAGCGTAGTACAGGGTAGAAACTATGGCTACACCTTC,CASSVVQGRNYGYTF,TRBJ1-2,NA,NA,TRBV9
TGCGCCAGCAGCCTGGGGGGAGCGGGCCTCACAGATACGCAGTATTTT,CASSLGGAGLTDTQYF,TRBJ2-3,NA,NA,TRBV5-1
TGTGCCAGCAGCTTAGAGGGCCAGCGGAAATGCTACGAGCAGTACTTC,CASSLEGQRKCYEQYF,TRBJ2-7,NA,NA,TRBV11-3
TGTGCCAGCAGTGACACAGGGGGCAGTGGAAACACCATATATTTT,CASSDTGGSGNTIYF,TRBJ1-3,NA,TRBD1,TRBV28
TGTGCCAGCTCACGGGACAGGTTCTACAATGAGCAGTTCTTC,CASSRDRFYNEQFF,TRBJ2-1,NA,TRBD1,TRBV18
TGTGCCAGCAGCCGGGGAGCGGGAGAAGAGCAGTTCTTC,CASSRGAGEEQFF,TRBJ2-1,NA,TRBD2,TRBV7-9
TGTGCCAGCAGCTCCTCGACAGACGGCACAGATACGCAGTATTTT,CASSSSTDGTDTQYF,TRBJ2-3,NA,NA,TRBV5-4
TGTGCCAGCAGTTTAGCCAGGGACACTGAAGCTTTCTTT,CASSLARDTEAFF,TRBJ1-1,NA,NA,TRBV27
TGCGCCAGCAGCCAAGGCCCTATACTGAGCTCCTACGAGCAGTACTTC,CASSQGPILSSYEQYF,TRBJ2-7,NA,NA,TRBV4-1
TGCAGTGCCACCGGGGAGTCCGAGCAGTACTTC,CSATGESEQYF,TRBJ2-7,NA,NA,TRBV20-1
TGTGCCTGGAGCGTCAGGTTGAGAGATACGCAGTATTTT,CAWSVRLRDTQYF,TRBJ2-3,NA,NA,TRBV30
TGTGCCACCAGCCCGGGCTCCCTGCCGGGGGAGCAGTACTTC,CATSPGSLPGEQYF,TRBJ2-7,NA,NA,TRBV15
TGTGCCACGGGGGACAGCGCCTCCGGGCAGTACTTC,CATGDSASGQYF,TRBJ2-7,NA,NA,TRBV10-3
TGTGCCAGCAGCCCGGGGGGCGGGAGCAACGAGCAGTACTTC,CASSPGGGSNEQYF,TRBJ2-7,NA,NA,TRBV14
TGCGCCAGCAGCTTGGGTTCGCTAGCGGGAGTTTACAATGAGCAGTTCTTC,CASSLGSLAGVYNEQFF,TRBJ2-1,NA,TRBD2,TRBV5-1
TGTGCCAGCAGCGGATCCCGGGATTATCGGGGGGAGCTGTTTTTT,CASSGSRDYRGELFF,TRBJ2-2,NA,NA,TRBV5-4
TGTGCCAGCAGTGAGAGGACTAGCGGGACCACCGGGGAGCTGTTTTTT,CASSERTSGTTGELFF,TRBJ2-2,NA,TRBD2,TRBV2
TGTGCCAGCAGCGTAGCTCAGGGGGAGAGCGCTTTCTTT,CASSVAQGESAFF,TRBJ1-1,NA,TRBD1,TRBV9
TGCGCCAGCAGGGCCGGGGTAAGCTCTGGGGCCAACGTCCTGACTTTC,CASRAGVSSGANVLTF,TRBJ2-6,NA,NA,TRBV5-1
TGTGCCAGCAGCTTAGTCGGACAGAACACTGAAGCTTTCTTT,CASSLVGQNTEAFF,TRBJ1-1,NA,NA,TRBV11-2
TGTGCCAGCAGCCCCCGCATGGGGAGTAGCACAGATACGCAGTATTTT,CASSPRMGSSTDTQYF,TRBJ2-3,once,NA,TRBV7-9
TGTGCCAGCAGCTTAGACCGTACTGAAGCTTTCTTT,CASSLDRTEAFF,TRBJ1-1,NA,NA,TRBV11-2
TGTGCCAGCAGTCCGGACAGGGGCAGCAATCAGCCCCAGCATTTT,CASSPDRGSNQPQHF,TRBJ1-5,NA,TRBD1,TRBV27
TGTGCCTGGAGTGTACTAGGGACTTCTGGAAACACCATATATTTT,CAWSVLGTSGNTIYF,TRBJ1-3,once,NA,TRBV30
TGTGCCAGCGCGGCAGGGGGTCGGCCTGATCAGCCCCAGCATTTT,CASAAGGRPDQPQHF,TRBJ1-5,NA,TRBD1,TRBV6-5
TGCGCCAGCAGCTTGGGGAGCACATTGGGTTACGAGCAGTACTTC,CASSLGSTLGYEQYF,TRBJ2-7,NA,NA,TRBV5-1
TGTGCCAGCAGTTACGGGGCGGTCGAATCCTACGAGCAGTACTTC,CASSYGAVESYEQYF,TRBJ2-7,NA,NA,TRBV6-6
TGTGCCAGTAGTATACAGGTGAAAAATGAAAAACTGTTTTTT,CASSIQVKNEKLFF,TRBJ1-4,NA,NA,TRBV19
TGTTCCAGCAGCTTTCGGGAAAACACCATATATTTT,CSSSFRENTIYF,TRBJ1-3,NA,NA,TRBV7-9
TGTGCCAGTAGCCCAACAGGGGCCCGGGATACGCAGTATTTT,CASSPTGARDTQYF,TRBJ2-3,NA,TRBD1,TRBV19
TGCGCCAGCAGATCGACAGGGCTTATGGAGACCCAGTACTTC,CASRSTGLMETQYF,TRBJ2-5,NA,TRBD1,TRBV5-1
TGTGCCAGCAGCCAGGGAGATGACAATCAGCCCCAGCATTTT,CASSQGDDNQPQHF,TRBJ1-5,once,NA,TRBV16
TGCGCCAGCAGCTTGGGACTAGCTTATGAGCAGTTCTTC,CASSLGLAYEQFF,TRBJ2-1,NA,TRBD2,TRBV5-1
TGTGCCTGGAGTGGCGGGACAGGGCGCGAGCAGTACTTC,CAWSGGTGREQYF,TRBJ2-7,NA,TRBD1,TRBV30
TGTGCCAGCAGCTCGAGGACCGGGGAGCTGTTTTTT,CASSSRTGELFF,TRBJ2-2,NA,NA,TRBV11-3
TGTGCCAGCAGCCCGGGGGAAGGAGACGGAAACACCATATATTTT,CASSPGEGDGNTIYF,TRBJ1-3,NA,NA,TRBV9
TGTGCCAGTAGTCCGGCTAGCGCGGGGGACGAGCAGTACTTC,CASSPASAGDEQYF,TRBJ2-7,once,TRBD2,TRBV19
TGTGCCAGCAGTGCCCAGGGCATCCACGAGCAGTACTTC,CASSAQGIHEQYF,TRBJ2-7,once,NA,TRBV6-1
TGTGCCAGCAGTTTAAGTGGCGGAACGAACACCGGGGAGCTGTTTTTT,CASSLSGGTNTGELFF,TRBJ2-2,few,NA,TRBV27
TGCAGCGTTGGGGACAGGAACACTGAAGCTTTCTTT,CSVGDRNTEAFF,TRBJ1-1,few,TRBD1,TRBV29-1
TGTGCCAGTACCGCGGGCAGTCAGAACACTGAAGCTTTCTTT,CASTAGSQNTEAFF,TRBJ1-1,few,NA,TRBV19
TGTGCCAGCAGCCCCGGAGGAGGGAGAGGTACAGATACGCAGTATTTT,CASSPGGGRGTDTQYF,TRBJ2-3,NA,NA,TRBV7-9
TGTGCCAGCAGCGCGAGGGACAATTGGGGCACTGAAGCTTTCTTT,CASSARDNWGTEAFF,TRBJ1-1,NA,NA,TRBV7-9
TGTGCCAGCAGCTTAATTTCGGGGGGGGAGCAGTTCTTC,CASSLISGGEQFF,TRBJ2-1,once,TRBD2,TRBV7-9
TGTGCCAGCAGCGTAGAGGCGGGTCCTAGATATGGCTACACCTTC,CASSVEAGPRYGYTF,TRBJ1-2,NA,NA,TRBV9
TGTGCCAGCAGCTTAGTCCCCCCCAGGCCTAATACCTACGAGCAGTACTTC,CASSLVPPRPNTYEQYF,TRBJ2-7,NA,NA,TRBV11-2
TGTGCCAGCAGCTTGAGTCCGACTAGCCCAGATACGCAGTATTTT,CASSLSPTSPDTQYF,TRBJ2-3,NA,TRBD2,TRBV5-6
TGCGCCAGCAGCCAAACCAGGGGAGTCACTGAAGCTTTCTTT,CASSQTRGVTEAFF,TRBJ1-1,NA,NA,TRBV4-1
TGCGCCAGCAGCCCCCTGACTAGAGGCGGCACAGATACGCAGTATTTT,CASSPLTRGGTDTQYF,TRBJ2-3,few,NA,TRBV4-1
TGTGCCAGCAGTTACTCGAGCAGGGGCAGGGAAAAACTGTTTTTT,CASSYSSRGREKLFF,TRBJ1-4,NA,NA,TRBV6-5
TGTGCCAGCAGCCCTCTCGGGGACTCGGTTGGCTACACCTTC,CASSPLGDSVGYTF,TRBJ1-2,few,NA,TRBV7-3
TGTGCCAGCAGCTTATCTGGCACAGATACGCAGTATTTT,CASSLSGTDTQYF,TRBJ2-3,many,NA,TRBV7-9
TGCAGCGTAACACTGACAGCTTCTATTAACTATGGCTACACCTTC,CSVTLTASINYGYTF,TRBJ1-2,NA,NA,TRBV29-1